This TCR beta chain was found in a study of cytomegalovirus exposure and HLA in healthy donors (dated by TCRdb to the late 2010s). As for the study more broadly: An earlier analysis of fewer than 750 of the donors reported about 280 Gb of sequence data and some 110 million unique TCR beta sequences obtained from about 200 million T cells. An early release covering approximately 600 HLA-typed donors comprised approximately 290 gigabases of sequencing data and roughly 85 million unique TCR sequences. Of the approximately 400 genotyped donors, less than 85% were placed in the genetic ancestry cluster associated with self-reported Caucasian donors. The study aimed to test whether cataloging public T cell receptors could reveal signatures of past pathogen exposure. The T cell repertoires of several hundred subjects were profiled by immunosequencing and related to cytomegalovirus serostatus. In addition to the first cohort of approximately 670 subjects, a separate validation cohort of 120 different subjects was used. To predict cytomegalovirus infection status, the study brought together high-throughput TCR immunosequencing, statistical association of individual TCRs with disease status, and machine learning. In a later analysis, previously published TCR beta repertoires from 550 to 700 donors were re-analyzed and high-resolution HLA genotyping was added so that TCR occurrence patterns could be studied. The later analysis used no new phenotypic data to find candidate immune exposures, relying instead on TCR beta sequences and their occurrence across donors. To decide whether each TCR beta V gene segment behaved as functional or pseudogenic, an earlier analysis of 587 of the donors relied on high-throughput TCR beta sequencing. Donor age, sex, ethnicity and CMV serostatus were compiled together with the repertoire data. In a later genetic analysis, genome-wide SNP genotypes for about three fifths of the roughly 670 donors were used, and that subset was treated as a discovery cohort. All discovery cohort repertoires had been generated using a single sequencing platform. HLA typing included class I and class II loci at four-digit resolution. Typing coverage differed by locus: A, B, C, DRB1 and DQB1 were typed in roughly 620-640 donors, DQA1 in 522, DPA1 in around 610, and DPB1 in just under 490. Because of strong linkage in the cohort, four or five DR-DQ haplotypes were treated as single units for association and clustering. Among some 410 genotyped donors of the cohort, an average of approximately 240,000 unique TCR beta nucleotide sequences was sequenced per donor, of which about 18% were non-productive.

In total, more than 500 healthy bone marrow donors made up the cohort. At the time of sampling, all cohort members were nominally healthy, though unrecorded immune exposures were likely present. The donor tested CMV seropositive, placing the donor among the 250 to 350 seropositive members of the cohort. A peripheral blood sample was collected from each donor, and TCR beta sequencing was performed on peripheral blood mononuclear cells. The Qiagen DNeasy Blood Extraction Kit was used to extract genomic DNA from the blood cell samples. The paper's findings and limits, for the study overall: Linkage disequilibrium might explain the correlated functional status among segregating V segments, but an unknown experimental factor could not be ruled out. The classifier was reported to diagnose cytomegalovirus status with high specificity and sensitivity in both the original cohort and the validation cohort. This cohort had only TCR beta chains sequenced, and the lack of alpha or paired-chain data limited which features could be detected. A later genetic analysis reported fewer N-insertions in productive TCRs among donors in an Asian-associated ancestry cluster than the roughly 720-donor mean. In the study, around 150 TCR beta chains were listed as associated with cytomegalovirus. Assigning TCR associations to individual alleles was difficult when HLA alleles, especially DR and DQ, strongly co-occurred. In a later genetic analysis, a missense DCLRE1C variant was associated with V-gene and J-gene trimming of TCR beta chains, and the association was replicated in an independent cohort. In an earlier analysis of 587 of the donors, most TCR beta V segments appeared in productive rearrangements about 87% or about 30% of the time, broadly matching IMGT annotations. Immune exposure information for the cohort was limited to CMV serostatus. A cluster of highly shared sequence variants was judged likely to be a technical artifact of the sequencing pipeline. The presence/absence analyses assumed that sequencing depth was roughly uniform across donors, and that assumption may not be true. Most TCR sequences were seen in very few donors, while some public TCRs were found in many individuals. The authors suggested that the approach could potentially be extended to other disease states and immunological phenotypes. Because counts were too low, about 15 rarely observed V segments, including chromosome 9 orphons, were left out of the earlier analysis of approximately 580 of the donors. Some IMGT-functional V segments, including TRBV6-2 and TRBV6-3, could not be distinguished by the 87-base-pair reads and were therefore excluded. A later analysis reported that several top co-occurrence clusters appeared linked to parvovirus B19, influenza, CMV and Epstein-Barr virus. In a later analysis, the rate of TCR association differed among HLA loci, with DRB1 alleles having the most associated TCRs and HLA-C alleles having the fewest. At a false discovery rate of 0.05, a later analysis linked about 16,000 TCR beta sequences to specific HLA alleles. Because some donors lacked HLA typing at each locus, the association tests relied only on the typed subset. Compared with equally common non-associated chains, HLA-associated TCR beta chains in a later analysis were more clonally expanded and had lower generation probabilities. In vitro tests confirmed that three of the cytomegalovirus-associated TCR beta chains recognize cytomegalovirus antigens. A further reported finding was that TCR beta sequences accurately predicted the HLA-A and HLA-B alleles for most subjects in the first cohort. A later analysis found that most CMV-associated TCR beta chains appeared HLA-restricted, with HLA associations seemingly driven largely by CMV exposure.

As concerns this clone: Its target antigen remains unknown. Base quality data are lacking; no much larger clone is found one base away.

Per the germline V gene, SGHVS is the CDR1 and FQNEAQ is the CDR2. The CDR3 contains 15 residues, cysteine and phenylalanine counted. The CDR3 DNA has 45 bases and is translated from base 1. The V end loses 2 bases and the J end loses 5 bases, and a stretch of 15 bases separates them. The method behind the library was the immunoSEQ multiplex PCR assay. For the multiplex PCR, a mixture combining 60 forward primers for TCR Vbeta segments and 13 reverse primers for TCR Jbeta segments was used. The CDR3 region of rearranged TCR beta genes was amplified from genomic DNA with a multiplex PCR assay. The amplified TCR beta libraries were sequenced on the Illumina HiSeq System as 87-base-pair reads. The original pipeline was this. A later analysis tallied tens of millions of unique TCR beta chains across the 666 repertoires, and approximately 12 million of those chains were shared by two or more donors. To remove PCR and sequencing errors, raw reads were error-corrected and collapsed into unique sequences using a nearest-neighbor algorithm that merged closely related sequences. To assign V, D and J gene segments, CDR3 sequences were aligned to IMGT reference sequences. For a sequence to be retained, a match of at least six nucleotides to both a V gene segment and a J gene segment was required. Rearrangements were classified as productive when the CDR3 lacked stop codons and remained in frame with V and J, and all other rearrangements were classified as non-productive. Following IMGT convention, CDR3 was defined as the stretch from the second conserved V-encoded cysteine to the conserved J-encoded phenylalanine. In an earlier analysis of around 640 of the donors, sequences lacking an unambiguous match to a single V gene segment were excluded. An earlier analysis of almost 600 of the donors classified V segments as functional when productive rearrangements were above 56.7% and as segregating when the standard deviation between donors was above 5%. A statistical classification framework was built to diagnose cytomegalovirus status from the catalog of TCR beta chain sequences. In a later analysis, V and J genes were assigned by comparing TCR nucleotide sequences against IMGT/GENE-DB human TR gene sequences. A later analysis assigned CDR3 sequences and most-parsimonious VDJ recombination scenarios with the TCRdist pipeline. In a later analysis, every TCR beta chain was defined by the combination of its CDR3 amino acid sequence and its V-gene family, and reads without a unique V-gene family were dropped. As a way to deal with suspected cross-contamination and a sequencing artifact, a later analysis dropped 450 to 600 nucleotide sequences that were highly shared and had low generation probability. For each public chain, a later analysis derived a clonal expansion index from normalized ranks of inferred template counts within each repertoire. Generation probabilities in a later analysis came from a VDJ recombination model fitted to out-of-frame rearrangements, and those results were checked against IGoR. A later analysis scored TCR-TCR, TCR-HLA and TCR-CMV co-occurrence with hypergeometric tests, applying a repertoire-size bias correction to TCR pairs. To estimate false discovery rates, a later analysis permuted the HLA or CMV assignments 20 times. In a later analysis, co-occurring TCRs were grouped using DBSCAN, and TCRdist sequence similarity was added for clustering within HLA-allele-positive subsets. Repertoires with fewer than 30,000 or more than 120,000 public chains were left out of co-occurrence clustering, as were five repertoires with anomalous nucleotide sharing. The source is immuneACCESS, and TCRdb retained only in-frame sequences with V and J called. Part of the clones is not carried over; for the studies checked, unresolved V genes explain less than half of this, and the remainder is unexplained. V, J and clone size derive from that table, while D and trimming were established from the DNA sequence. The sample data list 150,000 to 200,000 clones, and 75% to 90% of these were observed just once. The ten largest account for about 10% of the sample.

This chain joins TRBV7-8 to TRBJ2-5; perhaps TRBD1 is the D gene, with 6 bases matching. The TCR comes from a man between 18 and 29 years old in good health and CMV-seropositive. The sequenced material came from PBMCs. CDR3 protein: CASSLSSGGGETQYF. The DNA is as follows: TGTGCCAGCAGCTTAAGTTCTGGGGGCGGTGAGACCCAGTACTTC.